The next 20 T cell receptor beta chains were all read from a single sample in a study of blood T cell repertoires in COVID-19. Profiling relied on immunoSEQ multiplex PCR, and the TCRdb table lists in-frame clones only, not all of them. The table shows about 180,000 clones, with roughly four fifths occurring only once. The sequenced sample consisted of peripheral blood. The origin of the receptors is a human donor in a cohort sampled during active COVID-19.

The V and J genes are TRBV2 and TRBJ2-5; 11 bases align to TRBD1. The CDR3 has 14 residues. Trimming removed 6 bases from V and 5 bases from J; junction bases left unmatched: 5. Germline V gene data show CDR1 as SNHLY and CDR2 as FYNNEI. The CDR3 sequence: CASRDRGLLETQYF. CDR3 nucleotide sequence: TGTGCCAGCAGGGACAGGGGGCTATTGGAGACCCAGTACTTC.

The chain combines TRBV5-8 with TRBJ1-4; D remains unclear. V lost 5 bases and J 0 bases, leaving 11 bases between the germline ends. Germline lookup yields CDR1 SGHTS and CDR2 YDEGEE. This CDR3 contains 15 residues. CDR3 amino acids: CASSLDGATNEKLFF. The CDR3 DNA reads as TGTGCCAGCAGTTTAGACGGAGCAACTAATGAAAAACTGTTTTTT.

This clone has at least ten counts. The chain has TRBV19 and TRBJ2-7; 7 positions agree with TRBD1. Germline assignment: CDR1 LNHDA and CDR2 SQIVND (reference sequence). V dropped 5 bases and J dropped 4; count of bases not matched to a gene: 2. The CDR3 loop spans 12 amino acids. The CDR3 loop is CASSVRGYEQYF. The CDR3 coding sequence is TGTGCCAGTAGTGTCAGGGGGTACGAGCAGTACTTC. Complete variable domain (other parts from reference TRBV19 and TRBJ2-7): DGGITQSPKYLFRKEGQNVTLSCEQNLNHDAMYWYRQDPGQGLRLIYYSQIVNDFQKGDIAEGYSVSREKKESFPLTVTSAQKNPTAFYLCASSVRGYEQYFGPGTRLTVT.

The V and J genes are TRBV6-5 and TRBJ1-1; TRBD1 matches 11 bases. The V segment lost 2 bases and the J segment 12 bases; nucleotides outside the gene matches: 8. CDR1 is MNHEY, CDR2 SVGAGI, per germline. The CDR3 is 14 residues long. The CDR3 protein is CASSYPGTGGLSFF. DNA for the CDR3: TGTGCCAGCAGTTACCCAGGGACAGGGGGGTTGTCTTTCTTT.

The chain combines TRBV13 with TRBJ2-5, with TRBD1 matching 8 bases. The CDR3 has 15 residues. J lost 1 base, V lost 1 base, and 2 bases had no gene match. Germline CDR1 reads PRHDT; CDR2 reads FYEKMQ (reference sequence). The CDR3 DNA reads as TGTGCCAGCAGCTTAGACGGACAGGGCCAAGAGACCCAGTACTTC. This encodes CASSLDGQGQETQYF.

The rearrangement joins TRBV2 to TRBJ1-6; a possible D gene is TRBD1 (6 bases). This CDR3 comprises 14 residues. Germline values: CDR1 SNHLY, CDR2 FYNNEI. V was pared by 6 bases and J by 10 bases, with 16 bases between. The CDR3 loop reads CASRTQGRGSPLHF. Written as DNA, the CDR3 is TGTGCCAGCAGGACACAGGGAAGAGGCTCACCCCTCCACTTT.

This chain connects TRBV7-2 to TRBJ2-6, with D perhaps matching TRBD2 (6 bases). Germline CDR1 is SGHTA and CDR2 is FQGNSA. Trimming cost V 1 base and J 0 bases, with 13 bases left between them. The CDR3 spans 18 residues. CDR3 nucleotide sequence: TGTGCCAGCAGCTTAGAGGGACTGTTGAGCTCTGGGGCCAACGTCCTGACTTTC. This gives the protein CASSLEGLLSSGANVLTF.

The chain links TRBV28 to TRBJ2-7; D call uncertain. This CDR3 spans 12 amino acids. The V end lost 6 bases, the J end lost 3 bases, and 9 bases lay between the germline ends. The germline V gene has CDR1 MDHEN and CDR2 SYDVKM. CDR3 residues: CASRVPYYEQYF. The CDR3 region has the DNA TGTGCCAGCAGGGTGCCCTACTACGAGCAGTACTTC.

The chain recombines TRBV3-1 (or the pseudogene TRBV3-2) with TRBJ2-1; D uncertain. CDR3 length: 12 amino acids. V was clipped by 1 base and J by 5 bases, with 3 bases between them. Germline V gene data show CDR1 as LGHDT and CDR2 as YNNKEL (reference sequence). Here the CDR3 reads CASSQGDNEQFF. Written as DNA, the CDR3 is TGTGCCAGCAGCCAAGGCGACAATGAGCAGTTCTTC.

This chain connects TRBV3-1 (or the pseudogene TRBV3-2) to TRBJ1-1, with a tentative D call TRBD1 (5 bases). This CDR3 contains 15 residues. Germline CDR1 is LGHDT and CDR2 is YNNKEL (reference sequence). Deletions cut 5 bases from V and 2 bases from J, with 15 bases between. The CDR3 DNA is TGTGCCAGCAGCTGGGGGGGAACACCTAACACTGAAGCTTTCTTT. Amino acid sequence: CASSWGGTPNTEAFF.

The chain joins TRBV11-2 to TRBJ2-5; maybe TRBD2 (5 bases). The CDR3 is 13 amino acids. Looked up from germline, CDR1 is SGHAT and CDR2 is FQNNGV. Between the trimmed V and J ends, which lost 0 bases and 5 bases, there was a span of 7 bases. CDR3 protein: CASSLDPGETQYF. For the CDR3, the DNA is TGTGCCAGCAGCTTAGATCCGGGGGAGACCCAGTACTTC.

This sequence joins TRBV5-5 and TRBJ1-5; TRBD1 matches at 10 bases. The CDR3 consists of 15 residues. CDR1 is SGHKS, CDR2 YYEKEE, per germline (reference sequence). The ends lost 0 bases at V and 6 bases at J; junction bases unmatched: 3. The chain's CDR3 is CASSLGQGASQPQHF. The CDR3 DNA is TGTGCCAGCAGCTTGGGACAGGGGGCGAGTCAGCCCCAGCATTTT.

The chain links TRBV4-3 to TRBJ2-3; 12 positions agree with TRBD2. J was trimmed by 6 bases and V by 1 base; bases with no gene match: 8. This CDR3 has 17 amino acids. CDR1 is LGHNA and CDR2 is YSLEER in the germline V gene. The CDR3 region has the DNA TGCGCCAGCAGCCAAGGGACTAGCGGGATTATAGCGGATACGCAGTATTTT. Its protein is CASSQGTSGIIADTQYF.

The chain links TRBV28 to TRBJ2-7; 7 nucleotides match TRBD1. This CDR3 is 16 amino acids long. Trimming removed 4 bases from V and 0 bases from J; junction bases left unmatched: 9. Germline V CDR1 and CDR2: MDHEN, SYDVKM. The CDR3 nucleotides read TGTGCCAGCAGTTCTTCCGGACAGGCCCACTCCTACGAGCAGTACTTC. Translating gives CASSSSGQAHSYEQYF.

The chain links TRBV12-3 or TRBV12-4 to TRBJ2-7; D is uncertain. The CDR3 extends over 13 amino acids. The germline V and J ends were trimmed by 4 bases and 2 bases, with 9 bases remaining between them. CDR3: CASSSRLTYEQYF. The CDR3 nucleotides read TGTGCCAGCAGTTCGAGGCTTACCTACGAGCAGTACTTC.

This clone was detected a few times. The chain carries TRBV11-2 and TRBJ2-7; 7 positions match TRBD1. The CDR3 spans 15 residues. Trimming took 0 bases from V and 2 from J; bases not matched to a gene: 4. Germline CDR1 SGHAT, CDR2 FQNNGV. CDR3 region: CASSLDPGQPYEQYF. In DNA form, the CDR3 reads TGTGCCAGCAGCTTAGACCCGGGACAGCCCTACGAGCAGTACTTC.

This clone was found many times. V and J are TRBV6-5 and TRBJ2-7, with 7 bases fitting TRBD2. The V and J ends lost 7 bases and 2 bases, in that order; junction bases with no gene match: 11. The length of the CDR3 is 15 residues. CDR1 and CDR2 from the germline V gene are MNHEY and SVGAGI. The CDR3 spells CASTAASGNPYEQYF. Here the CDR3 DNA reads TGTGCCAGCACTGCCGCCAGCGGGAACCCCTACGAGCAGTACTTC.

The chain has TRBV6-2 or TRBV6-3 and TRBJ2-1, with 12 bases identical to TRBD2. This CDR3 comprises 18 residues. Trimming removed 2 bases from V and 0 bases from J; junction bases left unmatched: 5. Germline CDR1 reads MNHEY; CDR2 reads SVGEGT. The CDR3 DNA follows: TGTGCCAGCAGTTACGGACTAGCGGGACCGAGCTCCTACAATGAGCAGTTCTTC. Its translation is CASSYGLAGPSSYNEQFF.

The chain uses TRBV18 and TRBJ1-4; the D is unclear. Germline V CDR1 and CDR2: KGHSH, LQKENI. V was pared by 6 bases and J by 5 bases, with 10 bases between. The CDR3 length is 13 residues. The CDR3 region has the DNA TGTGCCAGCTCTCGCGGGGAAAATGAAAAACTGTTTTTT. It yields the protein CASSRGENEKLFF.

V gene TRBV6-2 or TRBV6-3 combines with J gene TRBJ1-2; D might be TRBD1 (5 bases). The CDR3 contains 13 residues. In germline, CDR1 is MNHEY, CDR2 SVGEGT. Trimming removed 5 bases from V and 3 bases from J, with 10 bases in between. The CDR3 loop is CASSRQGYYGYTF. The CDR3 DNA reads as TGTGCCAGCAGTCGTCAGGGATACTATGGCTACACCTTC.